The 4 T cell receptor beta chains below all came from one sample that was sequenced in a study of vaccination and CD4 T cells after COVID-19 (dated by TCRdb to between 2021 and 2023). For these TCRs, the target antigens are not known. The library came from PCR. TCRdb records Illumina iSeq 100 as the sequencer. At the Johns Hopkins FTIC core, DNA from the cultured CD4+ T cells underwent TCR sequencing with the Oncomine TCR Beta short-read assay. TCRdb handled the public reads itself, with Q25 trimming in fastp and clone calling in MiXCR, and kept productive beta chains. Rows merge per CDR3 protein into single entries with the most common DNA and genes. This sample is represented by some 10,000 distinct CDR3 sequences; less than 25% of them were singletons. Of the sample, more than 9% falls within the top ten clones. Per the publication, the treatment or condition label means: approximately nine-day PBMC culture with coronavirus spike peptide pools or control peptides (ViraFEST assay).

Sequenced material: CD4+ T cells from blood, cultured in vitro, taken after SARS-CoV-2 vaccination. The origin of the receptors is a human donor who had recovered from COVID-19.

This chain joins TRBV12-3 or TRBV12-4 and TRBJ2-7; possible D gene TRBD1, 6 bases. The length of the CDR3 is 14 residues. Trimming stripped 6 bases from V and 3 bases from J, with 15 bases between. This CDR3 reads CASSEQGPLYEQYF. CDR3 nucleotide sequence: TGTGCCAGCAGCGAACAGGGTCCCCTCTACGAGCAGTACTTC.

In regard to this clonotype: Its ends do not fully match the called genes, so a read error is possible. The gene calls are TRBV6-1 and TRBJ2-7; 8 positions agree with TRBD2. CDR3 length: 14 residues. CDR1 and CDR2 from the germline V gene are MNHNS and SASEGT. As DNA, the CDR3 is TGTGCCAGTAATCCGGGACTAGTCTACTACGGGCAGTACTTC. Translating it yields CASNPGLVYYGQYF.

The chain recombines TRBV19 with TRBJ2-5; TRBD1 matches at 9 bases. The CDR3 length is 15 residues. Unmatched junction bases numbered 7, after V lost 6 bases and J lost 2 bases. The germline CDR1 and CDR2 sequences are LNHDA and SQIVND (reference sequence). The CDR3: CASSQRQGVQETQYF. The CDR3 region has the DNA TGTGCCAGTAGCCAAAGACAGGGGGTTCAAGAGACCCAGTACTTC.

The gene calls are TRBV7-3 and TRBJ2-1; D could derive from TRBD1 or TRBD2 (5 bases each). The ends were cut back, 2 bases at V and 2 bases at J, with 10 bases in the middle. The CDR3 extends over 15 amino acids. Germline V gene lookup returns CDR1 SGHTA and CDR2 FQGTGA. The CDR3 DNA reads as TGTGCCAGCAGCTTAGGGGGAAGCGCCTACAATGAGCAGTTCTTC. Protein: CASSLGGSAYNEQFF.